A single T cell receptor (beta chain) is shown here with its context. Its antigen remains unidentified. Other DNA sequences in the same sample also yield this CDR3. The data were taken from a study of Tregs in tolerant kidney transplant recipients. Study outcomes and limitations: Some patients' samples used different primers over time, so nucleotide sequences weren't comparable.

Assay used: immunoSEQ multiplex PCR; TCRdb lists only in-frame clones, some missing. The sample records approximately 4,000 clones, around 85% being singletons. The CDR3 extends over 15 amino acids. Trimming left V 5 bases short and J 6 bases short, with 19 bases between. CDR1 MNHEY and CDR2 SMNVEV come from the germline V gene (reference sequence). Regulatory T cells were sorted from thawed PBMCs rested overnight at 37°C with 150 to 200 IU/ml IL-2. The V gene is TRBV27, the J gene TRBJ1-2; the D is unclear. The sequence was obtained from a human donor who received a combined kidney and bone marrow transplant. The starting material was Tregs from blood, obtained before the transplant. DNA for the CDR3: TGTGCCAGCAGTCGCTCGGGGTTGTCCGGAGATGGCTACACCTTC. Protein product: CASSRSGLSGDGYTF.